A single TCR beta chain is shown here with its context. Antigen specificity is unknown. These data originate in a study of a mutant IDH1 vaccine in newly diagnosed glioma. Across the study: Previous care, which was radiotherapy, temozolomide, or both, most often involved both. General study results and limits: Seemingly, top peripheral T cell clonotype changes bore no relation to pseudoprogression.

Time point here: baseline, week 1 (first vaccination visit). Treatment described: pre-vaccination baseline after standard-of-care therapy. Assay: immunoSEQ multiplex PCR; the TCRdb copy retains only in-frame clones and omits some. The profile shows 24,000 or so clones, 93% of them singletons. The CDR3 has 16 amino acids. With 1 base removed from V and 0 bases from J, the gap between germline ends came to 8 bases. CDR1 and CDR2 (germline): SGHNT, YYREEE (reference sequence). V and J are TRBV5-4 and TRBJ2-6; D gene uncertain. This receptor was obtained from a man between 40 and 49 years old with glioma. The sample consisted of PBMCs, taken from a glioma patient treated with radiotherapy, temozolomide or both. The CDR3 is CASSLKTDSGANVLTF. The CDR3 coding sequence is TGTGCCAGCAGCTTGAAAACTGACTCTGGGGCCAACGTCCTGACTTTC.